This is a list of T cell receptor beta chains from one sample in a study of Graves' ophthalmopathy and Graves' hyperthyroidism. In TCRdb, the multiplex PCR reads were re-called with MiXCR into one record per CDR3 protein. The profile shows a few hundred thousand distinct CDR3 sequences, 35% to 45% of them singletons. The sample was peripheral blood or thyroid tissue (not recorded which). Receptors originate from an adult man with Graves' hyperthyroidism. Each CDR3 is given with its conserved first and last residue. A D gene is named only where the DNA matches it firmly. Size is stated for part of the rows, as once, few or many counts, or as a class when the clone is expanded.

v_call,d_call,j_call,clone_size,cdr3_nt,cdr3_aa
TRBV6-5,TRBD1,TRBJ1-1,many,TGTGCCAGCAGAGAGACAGGGAGTAGGACTGAAGCTTTCTTT,CASRETGSRTEAFF
TRBV19,NA,TRBJ2-7,few,TGTGCCAGTAGCCCCATTTTAAACCCTGGGGAGCAGTACTTC,CASSPILNPGEQYF
TRBV7-2,NA,TRBJ2-5,many,TGTGCCTCGGGAAGGGGAGGCGGTGGAGAGACCCAGTACTTC,CASGRGGGGETQYF
TRBV7-8,NA,TRBJ1-1,once,TGTGCCAGCAGCTTAGGGACGGCGGTCGCTTTCTTT,CASSLGTAVAFF
TRBV19,TRBD1,TRBJ1-1,NA,TGTGCCACCAAGGACAGGGGTGTCACTGAAGCTTTCTTT,CATKDRGVTEAFF
TRBV6-5,TRBD1,TRBJ1-1,few,TGTGCCAGCAGGGCCGAGACAGGGCGGGTGGGTGAAGCTTTCTTT,CASRAETGRVGEAFF
TRBV13,NA,TRBJ2-7,many,TGTGCCAGCAGCTTTACAGGGTTACGCGAGCAGTACTTC,CASSFTGLREQYF
TRBV2,NA,TRBJ1-5,many,TGTGCCAGCAGTGAAGGAACATATAGCAATCAGCCCCAGCATTTT,CASSEGTYSNQPQHF
TRBV7-2,NA,TRBJ2-1,few,TGTGCCAGCAGCTTAGTTTACTACAATGAGCAGTTCTTC,CASSLVYYNEQFF
TRBV29-1,NA,TRBJ2-1,NA,TGCAGCGTTGCCGGGACACATCCCTACAATGAGCAGTTCTTC,CSVAGTHPYNEQFF
TRBV4-1,TRBD1,TRBJ1-1,NA,TGCGCCAGCAGCCAAGATGTGTGGCAGGGGGTTATTGAAGCTTTCTTT,CASSQDVWQGVIEAFF
TRBV20-1,NA,TRBJ2-5,many,TGCAGTGCTAGAGATCCAATGGGTTTGGAGACCCAGTACTTC,CSARDPMGLETQYF
TRBV2,NA,TRBJ1-4,many,TGTGCCAGCCTAACGGACCCTAATGAAAAACTGTTTTTT,CASLTDPNEKLFF
TRBV7-9,TRBD1,TRBJ1-6,many,TGTGCCAGCGGAAGACAGGGGAATTCACCCCTCCACTTT,CASGRQGNSPLHF
TRBV5-4,TRBD1,TRBJ2-2,few,TGTGCCAGCAGCTTGGGGACAGGGGGCATTGGCGGGGAGCTGTTTTTT,CASSLGTGGIGGELFF
TRBV11-2,NA,TRBJ2-7,many,TGTGCCAGCAGCTTAGTAATCAGTTACCACGAGCAGTACTTC,CASSLVISYHEQYF
TRBV29-1,NA,TRBJ2-5,many,TGCAGCGTTGTAAGGGTTGGAGAGACCCAGTACTTC,CSVVRVGETQYF
TRBV20-1,NA,TRBJ2-5,many,TGCAGTGCCCCGTGGACTTATCAAGAGACCCAGTACTTC,CSAPWTYQETQYF
TRBV19,TRBD2,TRBJ2-1,NA,TGTGCCAGTAGTATTGGACTAGCGGGAGGCACCGACTACAATGAGCAGTTCTTC,CASSIGLAGGTDYNEQFF
TRBV15,NA,TRBJ2-3,few,TGTGCCACCAGCTACCACTTCACAGATACGCAGTATTTT,CATSYHFTDTQYF
TRBV9,NA,TRBJ2-2,NA,TGTGCCAGCGGCGGCAGAGCGAACACCGGGGAGCTGTTTTTT,CASGGRANTGELFF
TRBV11-2,NA,TRBJ2-7,NA,TGTGCCAGCAGCTTGAGTTGGGGGGACTGGCGGGACGAGCAGTACTTC,CASSLSWGDWRDEQYF
TRBV27,NA,TRBJ2-5,many,TGTGCCAGCAGTTTATGGTCCAGGCAAGAGACCCAGTACTTC,CASSLWSRQETQYF
TRBV7-8,NA,TRBJ1-5,many,TGTGCCAGCAGCTCCACGGAATATAGCAATCAGCCCCAGCATTTT,CASSSTEYSNQPQHF
TRBV20-1,TRBD1,TRBJ2-7,many,TGCAGTGCTACTGACAGGGGCACCGAGCAGTACTTC,CSATDRGTEQYF